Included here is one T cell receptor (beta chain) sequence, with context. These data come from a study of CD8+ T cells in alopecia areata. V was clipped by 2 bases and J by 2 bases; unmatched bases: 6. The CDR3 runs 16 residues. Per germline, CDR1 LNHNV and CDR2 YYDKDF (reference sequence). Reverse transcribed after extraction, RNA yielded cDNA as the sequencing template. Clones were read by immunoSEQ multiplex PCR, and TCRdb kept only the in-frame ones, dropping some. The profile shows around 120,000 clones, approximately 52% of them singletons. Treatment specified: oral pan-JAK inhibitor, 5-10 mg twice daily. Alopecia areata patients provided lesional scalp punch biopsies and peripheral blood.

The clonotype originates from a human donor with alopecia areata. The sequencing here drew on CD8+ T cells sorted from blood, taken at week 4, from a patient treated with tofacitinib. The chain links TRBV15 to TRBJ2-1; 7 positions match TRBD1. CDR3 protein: CATSRRQGPTYNEQFF. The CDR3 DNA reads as TGTGCCACCAGCAGAAGACAGGGCCCTACCTACAATGAGCAGTTCTTC.